This T cell receptor beta chain derives from a study of blood T cell repertoires in COVID-19. Study-wide context: Sources were T cells, B-cell-depleted T cells, or PBMCs; the material itself was cDNA or gDNA.

After removal of 0 bases from V and 3 bases from J, the junction contained 4 bases not matched to a gene. Germline values: CDR1 KGHSH, CDR2 LQKENI. CDR3 length: 15 amino acids. Under the authors' procedure: Counts of nucleated cells, estimated from reference gene primer amplification, were obtained. The table came from immunoSEQ multiplex PCR; TCRdb's copy has only in-frame clones and leaves some out. The D gene and trimming were derived from the DNA, and the V and J assignments and clone size from that table. The sample lists a few hundred thousand clones, roughly 90% seen once, with about 15% in the top ten. During the 2 weeks before they entered the study, exposed participants had met someone with a PCR-confirmed or clinician-diagnosed COVID-19 case.

The origin of this receptor is a man aged 25 to 45 who had been exposed to COVID-19. This chain connects TRBV18 to TRBJ2-7, with TRBD1 matching over 8 bases. The sequenced sample was PBMCs or T cells enriched from blood (not recorded which). CDR3: CASSPPTGANYEQYF. The CDR3 nucleotides are TGTGCCAGCTCACCACCGACAGGGGCAAACTACGAGCAGTACTTC.